These 28 T cell receptor beta chains came from one sample sequenced in a study of T cells in localized non-small cell lung cancer. TCRdb's table, derived via immunoSEQ multiplex PCR, lists solely in-frame clones and lacks some. The sample consists of approximately 30,000 clones, about nine tenths of them appearing once. The starting material was peripheral blood, obtained before any cancer treatment. All receptors come from a male donor at least 60 years old with stage III lung adenocarcinoma.

This chain connects TRBV28 to TRBJ2-1; D unclear. Germline V gene sequence: CDR1 MDHEN, CDR2 SYDVKM. Trimming took 6 bases from V and 5 from J, leaving 11 bases between them. The CDR3 covers 13 residues. Here the CDR3 reads CASRLGRHNEQFF. DNA of the CDR3: TGTGCCAGCAGACTCGGACGCCACAATGAGCAGTTCTTC.

This clone was found once. CDR3 region: CASSVDGTNQPQHF. As DNA, the CDR3 is TGTGCCAGCAGCGTAGACGGGACAAATCAGCCCCAGCATTTT. The chain carries TRBV9 and TRBJ1-5, with a weak D call TRBD1 (6 bases). CDR1 is SGDLS, CDR2 YYNGEE, per germline. The V and J ends lost 0 bases and 4 bases respectively, with 8 bases between them. The length of the CDR3 is 14 residues.

This chain's CDR3 is CASSASYRGGEQFF. The CDR3 nucleotides read TGTGCCAGCAGCGCGAGTTACAGGGGCGGTGAGCAGTTCTTC. V gene TRBV9 combines with J gene TRBJ2-1; 7 bases are a match to TRBD1. The V gene's germline CDR1 is SGDLS and CDR2 YYNGEE. The V gene end was trimmed by 3 bases and the J gene end by 9 bases; junction bases not matched to a gene: 9. This CDR3 is 14 amino acids long.

This clone was seen a single time. This sequence joins TRBV6-6 and TRBJ1-3; tentative D call: TRBD1 (6 bases). Germline CDR1 and CDR2: MNHNY and SVGAGI (reference sequence). V was trimmed by 6 bases and J by 0 bases, leaving 12 bases between them. The CDR3 sequence is 15 residues long. The CDR3 loop reads CASSTTGLSGNTIYF. Here the CDR3 DNA reads TGTGCCAGCAGCACGACAGGCCTCTCTGGAAACACCATATATTTT.

The V call is TRBV21-1, the J call TRBJ2-7. TRBV21-1 is a documented pseudogene. The CDR3 totals 14 residues. CDR3 nucleotide sequence: TGTGCCAGCAGCAACGGGACGGGGTCCTACGAGCAGTACTTC. Protein: CASSNGTGSYEQYF.

This clone has more than one count but fewer than ten. The chain combines TRBV6-4 with TRBJ1-1; 10 bases match TRBD1. The CDR3 covers 13 residues. In germline, CDR1 is MRHNA, CDR2 SNTAGT. V dropped 6 bases and J dropped 11; count of bases not matched to a gene: 9. CDR3 loop: CASSFIGTGVAFF. The CDR3 DNA sequence: TGTGCCAGCAGCTTCATTGGGACAGGGGTCGCTTTCTTT.

The chain joins TRBV4-1 to TRBJ2-7, with TRBD1 matching 9 bases. From germline, CDR1 is MGHRA and CDR2 YSYEKL. This CDR3 region has 15 residues. Trimming took 4 bases from V and 4 from J; bases not matched to a gene: 8. The CDR3 region has the DNA TGCGCCAGCAGCCTCCAGGGACAGGGTGGGTACGAGCAGTACTTC. Amino acid sequence: CASSLQGQGGYEQYF.

This rearrangement joins TRBV14 to TRBJ1-2; no clear D gene. V gave up 2 bases and J gave up 5 bases, with 12 bases separating them. The CDR3 contains 14 residues. Germline CDR1 SGHDN, CDR2 FVKESK. In DNA, the CDR3 is TGTGCCAGCAGCCAACGGTGGTTGGGGTATGGCTACACCTTC. This gives the protein CASSQRWLGYGYTF.

CDR3 nucleotides: TGCGCCAGCAGCTCGCGGGAGGGCCGTATTAATCAAGATACGCAGTATTTT. Amino acid sequence: CASSSREGRINQDTQYF. This chain joins TRBV5-1 and TRBJ2-3; 9 bases align to TRBD2. The CDR3 has 17 residues. The junction had 13 bases not matched to a gene; V was cut back by 3 bases and J by 5 bases. Per germline, CDR1 SGHRS and CDR2 YFSETQ.

The chain links TRBV20-1 to TRBJ2-7; 7 bases align to TRBD2. This CDR3 is built from 11 residues. Germline-derived CDR1 and CDR2 are DFQATT and SNEGSKA (reference sequence). Trimming at V came to 8 bases and at J to 7 bases, leaving 8 bases not matched to a gene. DNA for the CDR3: TGCAGTCTCTACGGTAGCGGGGAGCAGTACTTC. Its protein product is CSLYGSGEQYF.

This sequence joins TRBV9 and TRBJ2-2; D gene ambiguous. The germline CDR1 and CDR2 sequences are SGDLS and YYNGEE. The CDR3 is 14 amino acids. Trimming removed 7 bases from V and 5 bases from J, with 15 bases in between. CDR3 sequence: CASSGVLGTGELFF. As DNA, the CDR3 is TGTGCCAGCTCGGGTGTTCTAGGGACCGGGGAGCTGTTTTTT.

This clone was seen only once. V gene TRBV5-1 combines with J gene TRBJ2-2, with D maybe TRBD2 (6 bases). V was trimmed by 2 bases and J by 7 bases, leaving 9 bases between them. Per germline, CDR1 SGHRS and CDR2 YFSETQ. There are 13 residues in the CDR3. The CDR3 sequence is CASSFAGIGELFF. The CDR3 nucleotides read TGCGCCAGCAGCTTTGCGGGGATCGGGGAGCTGTTTTTT.

The chain uses TRBV5-1 and TRBJ2-3, with 7 bases matching TRBD2. V lost 5 bases, J lost 2 bases, and 11 bases stayed unmatched. The CDR3 runs 16 residues. The germline CDR1 and CDR2 sequences are SGHRS and YFSETQ. CDR3: CASSSDLAGPTDTQYF. CDR3 bases: TGCGCCAGCAGTTCGGACTTAGCGGGCCCCACAGATACGCAGTATTTT.

V gene TRBV30 combines with J gene TRBJ2-1; TRBD2 aligns across 7 bases. Unmatched junction bases numbered 3, after V lost 0 bases and J lost 4 bases. Germline lookup yields CDR1 GTSNPN and CDR2 SVGIG (reference sequence). This CDR3 contains 14 residues. In DNA, the CDR3 is TGTGCCTGGAGTGTGAGTAGCGGGTACAATGAGCAGTTCTTC. It codes for CAWSVSSGYNEQFF.

The chain uses TRBV6-1 and TRBJ2-1; D gene ambiguous. From germline, CDR1 is MNHNS and CDR2 SASEGT. Trimming stripped 11 bases from V and 0 bases from J, with 17 bases between. This CDR3 contains 15 residues. The CDR3 protein is CASKPRVSSYNEQFF. The CDR3 bases are TGTGCCTCAAAGCCACGGGTAAGCTCCTACAATGAGCAGTTCTTC.

The chain couples TRBV12-2 to TRBJ2-6; the table's D call of TRBD1 was not tested on the DNA. TRBV12-2 represents a pseudogene. The CDR3 has 20 amino acids. The CDR3 here is CASRFPKLQGNHSGANVLTF. The DNA of the CDR3 is TGTGCAAGTCGCTTTCCGAAATTACAGGGGAACCATTCTGGGGCCAACGTCCTGACTTTC.

The V gene is TRBV5-5, the J gene TRBJ1-5; a possible D gene is TRBD1 (5 bases). The germline CDR1 and CDR2 sequences are SGHKS and YYEKEE (reference sequence). Trimming took off 4 bases at V and 4 bases at J, with 15 bases between the two ends. The CDR3 is made up of 15 amino acids. CDR3 residues: CASSAWDGGNQPQHF. DNA of the CDR3: TGTGCCAGCAGCGCCTGGGACGGGGGTAATCAGCCCCAGCATTTT.

This chain connects TRBV19 to TRBJ2-6; 7 positions match TRBD1. With 3 bases clipped from V and 4 bases from J, the junction kept 3 bases outside the gene matches. CDR3 size: 15 residues. Germline CDR1 is LNHDA and CDR2 is SQIVND (reference sequence). For the CDR3, the DNA is TGTGCCAGTAGTATCCAACAGGGGGGGGCCAACGTCCTGACTTTC. Its protein product is CASSIQQGGANVLTF.

The table lists this clone with a few counts. The gene calls are TRBV30 and TRBJ1-5; a weak D match, TRBD1 (5 bases). Per germline, CDR1 GTSNPN and CDR2 SVGIG (reference sequence). The CDR3 extends over 13 amino acids. Trimming took 0 bases from V and 3 from J, leaving 6 bases between them. Here the CDR3 reads CAWSVQANQPQHF. CDR3 nucleotides: TGTGCCTGGAGTGTACAGGCCAATCAGCCCCAGCATTTT.

This chain connects TRBV28 to TRBJ2-7; a possible D gene is TRBD1 (6 bases). V lost 5 bases and J lost 5, with 16 bases in between. The CDR3 totals 14 residues. CDR1 and CDR2 (germline): MDHEN, SYDVKM. In DNA form, the CDR3 reads TGTGCCAGCAGTCGGAGTACAGGGCACCACGAGCAGTACTTC. The encoded protein is CASSRSTGHHEQYF.

This clone was counted a single time. The chain carries TRBV7-2 and TRBJ1-3; D may be TRBD1 (5 bases). Germline CDR1 reads SGHTA; CDR2 reads FQGNSA. The CDR3 is 14 residues long. Trimming shortened V by 6 bases and J by 1 base, and 10 bases separated the two germline ends. CDR3 nucleotides: TGTGCCAGCAGAGCAGGGAGTTCTGGAAACACCATATATTTT. This encodes CASRAGSSGNTIYF.

This clone was found a few times. The chain carries TRBV4-1 and TRBJ2-2; TRBD2 agrees at 8 bases. CDR3 size: 16 residues. V lost 0 bases to trimming and J lost 6 bases; unmatched junction nucleotides: 6. Germline V gene sequence: CDR1 MGHRA, CDR2 YSYEKL. CDR3: CASSQEAVGRAGELFF. The CDR3 nucleotides read TGCGCCAGCAGCCAAGAGGCAGTCGGGAGGGCCGGGGAGCTGTTTTTT.

V and J are TRBV28 and TRBJ1-6; perhaps TRBD1 as D (6 bases). CDR3 length: 14 residues. V was trimmed by 5 bases and J by 6 bases, leaving 11 bases between them. Germline V gene data show CDR1 as MDHEN and CDR2 as SYDVKM. The CDR3 sequence: CASSRRDTNSPLHF. For the CDR3, the DNA is TGTGCCAGCAGTCGCCGGGACACTAATTCACCCCTCCACTTT.

The rearrangement links TRBV21-1 to TRBJ2-1; the D segment call TRBD1 is taken from the table without a DNA check. TRBV21-1 is deemed a pseudogene. The length of the CDR3 is 15 residues. CDR3 nucleotides: TGTGCCAGCAGCAAAAAAACGGACAGTTACAATGAGCAGTTCTTC. Translated: CASSKKTDSYNEQFF.

The chain joins TRBV4-2 to TRBJ2-7; 9 bases agree with TRBD1. The V segment lost 4 bases and the J segment 2 bases; nucleotides outside the gene matches: 12. CDR3 length equals 17 residues. Germline CDR1 and CDR2: LGHNA and YNFKEQ. The CDR3: CASSPQGVGQGAYEQYF. CDR3 DNA sequence: TGTGCCAGCAGCCCACAAGGCGTGGGACAGGGAGCCTACGAGCAGTACTTC.

The V gene is TRBV19, the J gene TRBJ1-4; no definite D call. Trimming left V 6 bases short and J 7 bases short, with 12 bases between. Looked up from germline, CDR1 is LNHDA and CDR2 is SQIVND (reference sequence). This CDR3 has 13 residues. CDR3 in amino acids: CASREGGTEKLFF. For the CDR3, the DNA is TGTGCCAGTAGGGAGGGAGGTACTGAAAAACTGTTTTTT.

This chain uses TRBV5-4 with TRBJ2-5; 9 nucleotides align to TRBD1. The germline gives CDR1 SGHNT, CDR2 YYREEE (reference sequence). The CDR3 has 13 residues. Germline trimming cut 4 bases from V and 4 bases from J; bases unmatched to any gene: 2. The CDR3 region has the DNA TGTGCCAGCAGCCGACAGGGGGGAGAGACCCAGTACTTC. It codes for CASSRQGGETQYF. Full variable domain (missing parts from reference TRBV5-4 and TRBJ2-5): ETGVTQSPTHLIKTRGQQVTLRCSSQSGHNTVSWYQQALGQGPQFIFQYYREEENGRGNFPPRFSGLQFPNYSSELNVNALELDDSALYLCASSRQGGETQYFGPGTRLLVL.

This clone was found a few times. This chain uses TRBV5-4 with TRBJ2-1, with D maybe TRBD2 (5 bases). Per the germline V gene, CDR1 is SGHNT and CDR2 is YYREEE (reference sequence). This CDR3 spans 13 amino acids. Trimming took off 7 bases at V and 0 bases at J, with 8 bases between the two ends. CDR3 coding DNA: TGTGCCAGCCGGACTGACTCCTACAATGAGCAGTTCTTC. This encodes CASRTDSYNEQFF.